Listed here are 3 T cell receptor beta chains from one sample, sequenced in a study of early T cells in non-severe SARS-CoV-2 infection. TCRdb reprocessed the 5' RACE reads with MiXCR, giving one entry per CDR3 protein. This repertoire shows about 110,000 distinct CDR3 sequences, around 10% found once; its top ten account for about 8.1%. Specimen: whole blood. These TCRs come from an adult who was a healthcare worker with PCR-confirmed SARS-CoV-2 infection or an uninfected control (not recorded which).

This clonotype has at least ten counts. V is TRBV4-1 and J is TRBJ1-4; 7 bases are a match to TRBD1. V was clipped by 0 bases and J by 10 bases; unmatched bases: 5. The CDR3 is made up of 14 amino acids. CDR1 is MGHRA and CDR2 is YSYEKL in the germline V gene. The CDR3 nucleotides read TGCGCCAGCAGCCAAGAGCTGACAGGGTTAAAACTGTTTTTT. The encoded protein is CASSQELTGLKLFF.

As for this clonotype: Just one base apart from a much larger clone, this may be a read error. Here the CDR3 omits its conserved ending phenylalanine or tryptophan, so a read error is the likely source. The V and J genes are TRBV9 and TRBJ2-7; the match to TRBD1 covers 10 bases. In germline, CDR1 is SGDLS, CDR2 YYNGEE. This CDR3 region has 15 residues. V shed 0 bases, J shed 2 bases, and the junction held 2 bases outside the gene matches. The CDR3 is CASSVGGQGPYEQYI. In DNA form, the CDR3 reads TGTGCCAGCAGCGTAGGGGGACAGGGGCCCTACGAGCAGTACATC.

This clonotype has a handful of counts. The J gene is TRBJ2-1, the V gene TRBV20-1, with 11 bases that match TRBD2. The CDR3 extends over 14 amino acids. Looked up from germline, CDR1 is DFQATT and CDR2 is SNEGSKA (reference sequence). The CDR3 nucleotides are TGCAGCGGTTTACTAGCGGGAGAACGTTTTGAGCAGTTCTTC. This codes for CSGLLAGERFEQFF.